What follows is one TCR beta chain and its context. This CDR3 is built from 17 residues. V gave up 1 base and J gave up 3 bases, with 16 bases separating them. The germline gives CDR1 LNHDA, CDR2 SQIVND (reference sequence). These data are taken from a study of blood T cell repertoires in COVID-19. In the study overall: Samples taken during acute and convalescent COVID-19 were collected in the United States, Italy and Spain. PBMCs, B-cell-depleted T cells, or T cells were the source of the cDNA or gDNA that made up the material.

Original analysis: Amplification from reference gene primers served as the basis for estimated nucleated cell counts. Sequenced by immunoSEQ multiplex PCR; TCRdb stores in-frame clones only, minus some. That table furnishes V, J and clone size, whereas the DNA furnished D and trimming. This table has 250,000 to 350,000 clones, about 82% appearing once. V is TRBV19 and J is TRBJ1-5, with a weak D call TRBD1 (6 bases). This clonotype was sampled from a woman aged 50 to 60 with acute or convalescent COVID-19. The sequenced material came from peripheral blood. In DNA form, the CDR3 reads TGTGCCAGTAGTATAGCCGGGACATTGAGTCCCAATCAGCCCCAGCATTTT. It is translated as CASSIAGTLSPNQPQHF.